This T cell receptor (beta chain) is from a study of T-cell memory formation after mild COVID-19. Study context: Clustering of TCRs was largely donor specific.

The 5'RACE method, run with constant-segment primers, produced TCR alpha and TCR beta cDNA libraries (carrying sample barcodes and UMIs). TCRdb called the 5' RACE reads again in MiXCR, with one record for every CDR3 protein. The table shows 100,000 to 120,000 distinct CDR3 sequences, with approximately 22% occurring only once. Overall study results and limits: Pre-infection memory carried some responding clones, suggesting that cross-reactive memory joined.

Of note for this clonotype: As yet, its antigen is unknown.

The germline gives CDR1 SEHNR, CDR2 FQNEAQ (reference sequence). This CDR3 is 14 amino acids long. V lost 5 bases, J lost 1 base, and 11 bases lay in between. The source of this sequence is a man younger than 30 who had mild COVID-19 (a few samples of this study predate the infection). Cell type and time point are not known. Sequenced input: PBMCs or a T cell subset sorted from them (not recorded which). The V call is TRBV7-9, the J call TRBJ1-2; D remains ambiguous. CDR3 DNA sequence: TGTGCCAGCAGCGCCTTAAGTCTTAACTATGGCTACACCTTC. Its protein is CASSALSLNYGYTF.